This T cell receptor (beta chain) was captured by sequencing in a study of T cell responses to AZD1222 COVID-19 vaccine (dated by TCRdb to the early 2020s). A note on the overall study: TCR sequencing covered 233 trial participants: 207 given two doses of AZD1222 and 26 given two doses of MenACWY control vaccine. Trial participants were enrolled by age into subgroups of 18-55, 56-69 and 70-plus years, and approximately 150, 30 and 60 TCR-sequenced participants, respectively, were included in these subgroups.

CDR1 and CDR2 are read off the germline V gene as MRHNA and SNTAGT. Its CDR3 holds 16 amino acids, cysteine through phenylalanine. The read is trimmed to its CDR3 DNA, 48 bases read in frame from base 1. The CDR3 regions of human TCRbeta chains were analyzed by immunosequencing. On the authors' methods: Repertoire TCRs were checked for matches against a reference library of SARS-CoV-2-specific TCRs that had been generated using the MIRA antigen-specificity platform. Breadth was defined as the fraction of unique TCRs that were SARS-CoV-2-associated. Depth was defined as the fraction of total T cells that were SARS-CoV-2-associated. Using the MIRA data, every spike-specific TCR was mapped to the spike region that the TCR reacted to and assigned to either a CD4 or a CD8 class. Log10-transformed breadth and depth values were compared by one-way ANOVA with Sidak's multiple comparisons tests. The source is immuneACCESS, and TCRdb retained only in-frame sequences with V and J called. Part of the clones is not carried over; for the studies checked, unresolved V genes explain less than half of this, and the remainder is unexplained. Clone size and the V and J calls come from that table; the DNA yielded D and trimming. This sample comprises 130,000 to 150,000 clones, 75% to 95% of them detected only once. The ten largest clones capture 2.8% of the sample.

Per the publication, the time point label means: baseline before first vaccination. Reading the label with the study, this specimen's treatment or condition is: meningococcal conjugate vaccine given as trial control. The vaccinee samples were drawn from two UK trials, COV001 and COV002, one of which was a single-blind randomized controlled phase 2/3 trial testing AZD1222 (ChAdOx1 nCoV-19) in healthy adults. For TCRbeta chain sequencing, PBMC samples from trial participants were taken at day 0 and at day 28 after the second dose. Overall study outcomes, separate from this receptor: Because no day 14 peak-response samples were available, the repertoires could be characterized only after the peak T cell response. The 56-69-year group was small, and its depth increase did not reach significance, likely because of low power. Participants were mostly white British and included more females than males, and it was suggested by the authors that clonal diversity may have been underestimated. After two AZD1222 doses, spike-specific TCR breadth and depth were significantly higher than at day 0 and than in MenACWY recipients. The whole spike protein was spanned by vaccine-associated CD4 TCRs, and dominant responses were seen in regions 160-218 and 743-854. Epitopes outside the regions mutated in the B.1.351 and B.1.1.7 variants were reportedly recognized by nearly half of the unique spike-specific TCRs. Conclusions about previously exposed vaccinees were limited because only a handful of AZD1222 recipients were SARS-CoV-2 seropositive at baseline.

Turning to this clone: Which antigen it targets is not known. At one end the junction does not follow the germline gene, possibly because of a read error.

The chain is made from TRBV6-4 and TRBJ1-2; 9 nucleotides in the junction match TRBD1. This receptor was taken from an adult in good health. Sequenced material: peripheral blood, taken on day 0 of MenACWY control vaccination. The DNA sequence reads TGTGCCAGCAGAGACTATCACAGGGGGCATGGCTATGGCTACACCTTC. The resulting protein is CASRDYHRGHGYGYTF.